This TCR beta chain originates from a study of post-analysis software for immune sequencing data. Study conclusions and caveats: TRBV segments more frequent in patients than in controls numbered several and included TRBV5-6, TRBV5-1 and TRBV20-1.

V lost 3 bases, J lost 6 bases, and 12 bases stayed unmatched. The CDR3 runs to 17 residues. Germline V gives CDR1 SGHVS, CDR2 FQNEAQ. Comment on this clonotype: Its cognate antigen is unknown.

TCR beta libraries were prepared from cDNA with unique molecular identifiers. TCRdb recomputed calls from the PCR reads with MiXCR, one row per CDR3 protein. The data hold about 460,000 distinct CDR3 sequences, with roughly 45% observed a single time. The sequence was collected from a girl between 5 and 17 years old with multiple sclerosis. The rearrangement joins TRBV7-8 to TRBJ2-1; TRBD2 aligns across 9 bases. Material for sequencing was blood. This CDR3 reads CASSFGGRAPRTNEQFF. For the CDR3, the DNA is TGTGCCAGCAGCTTCGGCGGGAGGGCCCCTCGGACCAATGAGCAGTTCTTC.